This T cell receptor beta chain came from a study of neurological immune-mediated disorders (dated by TCRdb to between 2018 and 2021). For the wider study: Among the approximately 34 multiple sclerosis patients, relapsing-remitting MS accounted for around 30 and secondary progressive MS accounted for 3. Peripheral blood TCR-beta repertoires from patients with HTLV-I-associated myelopathy (HAM/TSP), patients with multiple sclerosis, and healthy controls were compared in the study using UMI-based sequencing. Alongside PBMC samples, the set of approximately 100 TCR-beta libraries contained longitudinal samples, technical triplicates, and paired CD4+ and CD8+ T-cell subsets that had been sorted. The cohort comprised 60 to 75 subjects: some 14 HAM/TSP patients, approximately 34 multiple sclerosis patients and 20 healthy controls. Findings and caveats that apply to the study as a whole: Expanded clones from different subjects shared no identical CDR3 amino acid sequences, which suggests that TCR-beta repertoires were private in all groups. No clinical or MRI features were associated with the MS cluster, and the authors said that larger cohorts are needed. In a phylogenetic analysis, the repertoires of 18 out of 34 MS patients fell into a single cluster of related CDR3 sequences, pointing to a possible signature at the repertoire level. TCR clonal expansion was greatest in HAM/TSP patients and smallest in MS patients, who ranked below even healthy controls.

In its sample, this clonotype was seen many times. Its antigen is currently not known. No much larger clone is present one base from it, and per-base qualities are unavailable. Libraries from unsorted PBMCs were made from 2 million PBMCs kept in RNAlater at -80 degrees C until RNA extraction. Multiple sclerosis patients were enrolled in a US clinical protocol evaluating disease progression by magnetic resonance imaging. Peripheral blood was subjected to Ficoll-Hypaque density gradient centrifugation to isolate PBMCs, which were then cryopreserved in liquid nitrogen. The junction carries 21 bases between V and J, which are trimmed by 5 bases and 1 base respectively. Taken from cysteine to phenylalanine, the CDR3 has 16 residues. The only DNA kept is the CDR3, 48 bases in frame from the first base. CDR1 DFQATT and CDR2 SNEGSKA were looked up in the germline V gene (reference sequence). To synthesize cDNA, template-switch 5'RACE was performed with a primer carrying a 10-nucleotide random unique molecular identifier so that each TCR transcript was tagged. Every sequencing run yielded over 200 million TCR-beta sequences covering 15-18 subjects. Total RNA was extracted with the RNeasy kit. The KAPA Real-time Library Amplification kit was used to amplify TCR-beta VDJ regions with primers targeting the TCR constant region and the 5'RACE anchor. Sample indexes and Illumina adaptors were added in a first PCR, after which library yield was increased in a second PCR. After Ampure bead purification, the roughly 650 bp TCR product was size-selected on a 2% E-gel SizeSelection system. Before pooling, library quality was assessed on a Bioanalyzer, concentration was determined with Qubit, and library quantification was performed with the Kapa Library Quantification kit. An Illumina HiSeq 2500 was used to sequence the libraries paired-end at 2 x 150 bp. To increase sequence diversity, about 25-31% phiX was spiked into each library pool. On the study's bioinformatics: The quality-filtered reads were processed with the UMI-based MiGEC pipeline, whose error correction step removed more than 90% of the raw TCR sequences. IMGT germline references were used for alignment of VDJ genes, and clonotypes were defined by a unique CDR3 amino acid sequence together with V-J genes. Clonal expansion, Shannon diversity, and CDR3 relatedness (CalcPairwiseDistances, ClusterSamples) were evaluated with VDJtools, and phylogenetic trees were built with CLCbio workbench. A clone was classed as expanded if it had 8 or more unique UMIs, a cutoff based on coefficient-of-variation modelling across technical triplicates. In-frame beta chains were kept once TCRdb had trimmed the public reads at Q25 with fastp and called clones with MiXCR. Each CDR3 protein appears once, grouped with its most common genes and DNA. The V and J calls here are based on TCRdb, not the publication. The sample table records under 70,000 distinct CDR3 sequences; under 3.5% of these occur just once. Approximately 7.1% of the sample comes from the top ten.

The rearranged segments are TRBV20-1 and TRBJ2-7, and possibly TRBD2, on 5 matching bases. The sample was PBMCs. The TCR sequence derives from a woman aged 55-70 years with multiple sclerosis. Here the CDR3 is given as CSAPPGEGPGSYEQYF. The DNA sequence is TGCAGTGCTCCTCCGGGCGAGGGCCCGGGATCCTACGAGCAGTACTTC.